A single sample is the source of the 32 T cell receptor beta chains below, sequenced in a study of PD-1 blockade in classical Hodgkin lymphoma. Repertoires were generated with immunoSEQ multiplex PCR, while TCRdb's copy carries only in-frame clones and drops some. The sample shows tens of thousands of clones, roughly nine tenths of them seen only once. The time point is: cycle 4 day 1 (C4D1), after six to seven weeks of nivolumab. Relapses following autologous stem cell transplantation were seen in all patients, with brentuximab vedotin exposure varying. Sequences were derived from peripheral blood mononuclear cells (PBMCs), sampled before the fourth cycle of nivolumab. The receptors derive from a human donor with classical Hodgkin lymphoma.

Written as DNA, the CDR3 is TGTGCCAGCAGCCAAGGACAAACCTACACCTTC. It is translated as CASSQGQTYTF. The chain couples TRBV9 to TRBJ1-2; TRBD1 might be the D (5 bases). CDR1 is SGDLS and CDR2 is YYNGEE in the germline V gene. V was shortened by 4 bases and J by 10 bases, with 11 bases between the two germline ends. This CDR3 spans 11 amino acids. Filled out from reference TRBV9 and TRBJ1-2, the complete variable domain reads DSGVTQTPKHLITATGQRVTLRCSPRSGDLSVYWYQQSLDQGLQFLIQYYNGEERAKGNILERFSAQQFPDLHSELNLSSLELGDSALYFCASSQGQTYTFGSGTRLTVV.

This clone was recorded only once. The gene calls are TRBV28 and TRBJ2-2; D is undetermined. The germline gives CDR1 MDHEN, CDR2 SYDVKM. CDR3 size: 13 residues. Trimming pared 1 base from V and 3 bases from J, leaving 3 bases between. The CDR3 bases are TGTGCCAGCAGTTTATTTTACACCGGGGAGCTGTTTTTT. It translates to CASSLFYTGELFF.

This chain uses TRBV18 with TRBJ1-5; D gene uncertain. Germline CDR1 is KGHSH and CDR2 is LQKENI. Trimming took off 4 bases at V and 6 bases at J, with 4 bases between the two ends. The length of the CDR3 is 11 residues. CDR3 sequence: CASSRGQPQHF. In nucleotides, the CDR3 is TGTGCCAGCTCACGGGGTCAGCCCCAGCATTTT.

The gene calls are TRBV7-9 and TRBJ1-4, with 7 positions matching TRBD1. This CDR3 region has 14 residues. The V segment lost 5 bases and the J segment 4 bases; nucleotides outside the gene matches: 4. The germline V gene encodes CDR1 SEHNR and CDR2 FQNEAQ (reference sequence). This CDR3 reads CASSPRQGNEKLFF. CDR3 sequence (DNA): TGTGCCAGCAGCCCTCGACAGGGTAATGAAAAACTGTTTTTT. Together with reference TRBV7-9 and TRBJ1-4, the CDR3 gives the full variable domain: DTGVSQNPRHKITKRGQNVTFRCDPISEHNRLYWYRQTLGQGPEFLTYFQNEAQLEKSRLLSDRFSAERPKGSFSTLEIQRTEQGDSAMYLCASSPRQGNEKLFFGSGTQLSVL.

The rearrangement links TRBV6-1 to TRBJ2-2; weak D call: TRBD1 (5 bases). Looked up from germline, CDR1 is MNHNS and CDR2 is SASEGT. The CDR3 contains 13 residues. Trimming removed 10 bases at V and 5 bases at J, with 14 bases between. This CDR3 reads CATSRGSTGELFF. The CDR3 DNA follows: TGTGCCACTTCTAGGGGCTCTACCGGGGAGCTGTTTTTT.

DNA of the CDR3: TGTGCCAGCAGCGCCCAGGGGGAGACCCAGTACTTC. This encodes CASSAQGETQYF. The chain uses TRBV7-9 and TRBJ2-5; TRBD1 might be the D (6 bases). The V gene lost 5 bases and the J gene lost 5 bases, with 9 bases spanning the gap. The CDR3 totals 12 residues. Germline CDR1 is SEHNR and CDR2 is FQNEAQ (reference sequence).

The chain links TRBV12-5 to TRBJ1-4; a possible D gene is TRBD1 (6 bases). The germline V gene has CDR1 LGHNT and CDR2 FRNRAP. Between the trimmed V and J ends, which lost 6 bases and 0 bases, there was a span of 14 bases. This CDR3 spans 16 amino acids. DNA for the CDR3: TGTGCTAGTGGCACCCCCGGGGGCGCAACTAATGAAAAACTGTTTTTT. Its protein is CASGTPGGATNEKLFF.

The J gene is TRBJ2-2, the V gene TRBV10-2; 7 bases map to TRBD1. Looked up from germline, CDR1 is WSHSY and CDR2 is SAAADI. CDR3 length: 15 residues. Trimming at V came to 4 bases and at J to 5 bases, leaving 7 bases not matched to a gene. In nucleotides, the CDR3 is TGCGCCAGCAGTGTCAAGGGGGCAGGAACCGGGGAGCTGTTTTTT. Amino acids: CASSVKGAGTGELFF.

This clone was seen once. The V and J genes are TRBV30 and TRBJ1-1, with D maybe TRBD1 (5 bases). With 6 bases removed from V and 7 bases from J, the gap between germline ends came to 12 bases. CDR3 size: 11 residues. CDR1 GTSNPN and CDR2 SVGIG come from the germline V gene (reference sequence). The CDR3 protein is CACAGGGEAFF. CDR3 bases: TGTGCCTGTGCTGGGGGTGGTGAAGCTTTCTTT. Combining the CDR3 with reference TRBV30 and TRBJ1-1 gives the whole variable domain SQTIHQWPATLVQPVGSPLSLECTVEGTSNPNLYWYRQAAGRGLQLLFYSVGIGQISSEVPQNLSASRPQDRQFILSSKKLLLSDSGFYLCACAGGGEAFFGQGTRLTVV.

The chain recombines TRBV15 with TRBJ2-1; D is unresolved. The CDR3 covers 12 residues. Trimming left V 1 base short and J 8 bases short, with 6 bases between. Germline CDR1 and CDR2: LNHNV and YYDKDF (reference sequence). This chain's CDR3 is CATSRVGDEQFF. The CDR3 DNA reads TGTGCCACCAGCAGAGTGGGCGATGAGCAGTTCTTC.

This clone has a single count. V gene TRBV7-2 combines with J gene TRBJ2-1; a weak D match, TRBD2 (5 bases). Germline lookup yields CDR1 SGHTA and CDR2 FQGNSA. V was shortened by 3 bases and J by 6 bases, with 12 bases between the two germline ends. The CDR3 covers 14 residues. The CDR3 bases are TGTGCCAGCAGCTTTGCGAGGGTCCGCAATGAGCAGTTCTTC. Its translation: CASSFARVRNEQFF.

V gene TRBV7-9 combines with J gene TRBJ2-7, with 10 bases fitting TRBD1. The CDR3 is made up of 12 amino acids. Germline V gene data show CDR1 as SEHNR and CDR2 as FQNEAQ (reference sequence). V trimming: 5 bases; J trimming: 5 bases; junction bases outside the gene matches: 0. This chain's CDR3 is CASSGQGDEQYF. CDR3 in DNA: TGTGCCAGCAGCGGACAGGGGGACGAGCAGTACTTC.

The DNA of the CDR3 is TGCGCCAGCAGCCAACAGATGTCAGGCACTGAAGCTTTCTTT. Translation gives CASSQQMSGTEAFF. V and J are TRBV5-1 and TRBJ1-1, with D unclear. The length of the CDR3 is 14 residues. V dropped 4 bases and J dropped 4 bases, with 14 bases sitting between them. Germline CDR1 and CDR2: SGHRS and YFSETQ. Full variable domain (remainder filled in from reference TRBV5-1 and TRBJ1-1): KAGVTQTPRYLIKTRGQQVTLSCSPISGHRSVSWYQQTPGQGLQFLFEYFSETQRNKGNFPGRFSGRQFSNSRSEMNVSTLELGDSALYLCASSQQMSGTEAFFGQGTRLTVV.

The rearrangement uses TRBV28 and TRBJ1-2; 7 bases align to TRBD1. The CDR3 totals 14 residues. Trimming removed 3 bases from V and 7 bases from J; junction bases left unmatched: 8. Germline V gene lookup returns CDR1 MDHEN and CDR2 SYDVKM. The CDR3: CASSLTGTGSGYTF. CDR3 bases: TGTGCCAGCAGTTTGACAGGGACGGGCTCTGGCTACACCTTC.

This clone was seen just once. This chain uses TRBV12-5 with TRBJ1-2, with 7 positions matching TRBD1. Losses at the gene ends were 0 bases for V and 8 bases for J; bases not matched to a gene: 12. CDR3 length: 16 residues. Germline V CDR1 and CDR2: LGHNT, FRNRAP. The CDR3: CASGLVLNRGVAGYTF. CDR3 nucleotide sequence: TGTGCTAGTGGTTTGGTACTTAACAGGGGAGTGGCGGGCTACACCTTC.

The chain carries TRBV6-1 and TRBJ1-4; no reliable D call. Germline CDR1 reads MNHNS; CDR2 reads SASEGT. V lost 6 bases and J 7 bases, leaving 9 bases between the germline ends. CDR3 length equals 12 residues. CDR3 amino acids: CASRMDLEKLFF. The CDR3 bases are TGTGCCAGCAGAATGGATCTTGAAAAACTGTTTTTT.

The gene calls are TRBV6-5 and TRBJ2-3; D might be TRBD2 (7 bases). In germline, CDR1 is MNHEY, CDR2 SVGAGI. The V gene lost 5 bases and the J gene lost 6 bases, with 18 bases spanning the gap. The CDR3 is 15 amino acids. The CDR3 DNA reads TGTGCCAGCAGTACCCTAGGGGGGGGCGGGGATACGCAGTATTTT. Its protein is CASSTLGGGGDTQYF.

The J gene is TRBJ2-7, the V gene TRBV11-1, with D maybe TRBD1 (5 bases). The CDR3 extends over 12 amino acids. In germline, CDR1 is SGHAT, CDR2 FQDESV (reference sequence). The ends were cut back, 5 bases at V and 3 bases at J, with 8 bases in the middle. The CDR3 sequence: CASSRDSYEQYF. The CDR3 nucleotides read TGTGCCAGCAGCCGAGACAGCTACGAGCAGTACTTC.

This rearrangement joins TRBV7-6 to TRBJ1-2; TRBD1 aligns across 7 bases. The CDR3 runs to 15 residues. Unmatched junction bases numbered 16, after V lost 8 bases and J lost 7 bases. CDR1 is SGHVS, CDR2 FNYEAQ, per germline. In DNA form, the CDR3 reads TGTGCCAGCTCGAAGTCGAAGACAGGGATCGGTGGCTACACCTTC. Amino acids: CASSKSKTGIGGYTF.

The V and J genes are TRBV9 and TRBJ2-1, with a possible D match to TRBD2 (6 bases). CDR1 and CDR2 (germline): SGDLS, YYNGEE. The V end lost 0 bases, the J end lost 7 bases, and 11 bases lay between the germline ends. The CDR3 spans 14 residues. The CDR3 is CASSVGWGVNEQFF. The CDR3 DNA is TGTGCCAGCAGCGTAGGGTGGGGGGTTAATGAGCAGTTCTTC.

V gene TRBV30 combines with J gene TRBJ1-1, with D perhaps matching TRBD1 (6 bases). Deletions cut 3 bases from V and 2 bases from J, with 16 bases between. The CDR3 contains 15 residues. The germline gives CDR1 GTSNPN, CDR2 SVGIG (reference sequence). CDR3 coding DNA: TGTGCCTGGAGGCCCACGGACAGTCTAAACACTGAAGCTTTCTTT. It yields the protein CAWRPTDSLNTEAFF.

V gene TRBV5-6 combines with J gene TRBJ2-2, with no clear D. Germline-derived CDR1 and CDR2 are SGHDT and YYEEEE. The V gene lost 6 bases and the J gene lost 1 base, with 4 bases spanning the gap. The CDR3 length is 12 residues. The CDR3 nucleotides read TGTGCCAGCACCCAGAACACCGGGGAGCTGTTTTTT. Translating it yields CASTQNTGELFF.

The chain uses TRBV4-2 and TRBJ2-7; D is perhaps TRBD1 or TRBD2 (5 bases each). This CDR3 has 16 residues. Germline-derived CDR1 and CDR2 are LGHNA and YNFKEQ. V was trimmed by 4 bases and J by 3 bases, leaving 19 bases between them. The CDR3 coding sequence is TGTGCCAGCAGCCTTTTATGGGGCGGGTGGCACTACGAGCAGTACTTC. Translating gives CASSLLWGGWHYEQYF.

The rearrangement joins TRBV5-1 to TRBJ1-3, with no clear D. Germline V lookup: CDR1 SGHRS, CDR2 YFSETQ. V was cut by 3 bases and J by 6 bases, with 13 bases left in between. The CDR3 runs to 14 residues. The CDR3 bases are TGCGCCAGCAGCTCCCCCCCTACAATAAACACCATATATTTT. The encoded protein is CASSSPPTINTIYF.

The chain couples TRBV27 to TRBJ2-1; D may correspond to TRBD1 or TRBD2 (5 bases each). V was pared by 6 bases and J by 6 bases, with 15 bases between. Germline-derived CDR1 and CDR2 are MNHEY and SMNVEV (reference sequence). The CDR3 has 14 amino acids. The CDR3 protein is CASSPGTTSNEQFF. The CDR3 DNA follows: TGTGCCAGCAGCCCAGGGACGACTTCCAATGAGCAGTTCTTC.

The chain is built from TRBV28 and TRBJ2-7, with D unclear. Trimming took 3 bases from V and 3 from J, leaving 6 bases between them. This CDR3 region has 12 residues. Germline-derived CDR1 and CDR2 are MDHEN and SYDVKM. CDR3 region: CASSFRSYEQYF. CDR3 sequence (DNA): TGTGCCAGCAGTTTTAGAAGCTACGAGCAGTACTTC.

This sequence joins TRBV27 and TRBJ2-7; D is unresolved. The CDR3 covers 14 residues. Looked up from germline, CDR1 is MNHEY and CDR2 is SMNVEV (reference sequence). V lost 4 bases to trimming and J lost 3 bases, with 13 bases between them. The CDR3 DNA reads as TGTGCCAGCAGTTCCCTTGGAGCCGACTACGAGCAGTACTTC. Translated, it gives CASSSLGADYEQYF.

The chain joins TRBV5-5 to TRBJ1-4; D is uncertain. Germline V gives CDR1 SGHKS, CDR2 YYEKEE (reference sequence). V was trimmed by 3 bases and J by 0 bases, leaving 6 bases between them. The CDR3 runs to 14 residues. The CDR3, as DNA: TGTGCCAGCAGCTCATTTTCAACTAATGAAAAACTGTTTTTT. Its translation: CASSSFSTNEKLFF.

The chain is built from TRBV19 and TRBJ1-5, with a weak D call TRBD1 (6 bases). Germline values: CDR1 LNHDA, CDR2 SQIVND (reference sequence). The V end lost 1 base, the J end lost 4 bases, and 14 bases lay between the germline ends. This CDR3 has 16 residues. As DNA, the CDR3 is TGTGCCAGTAGTATAGTAGCAGGGGCGTGGAATCAGCCCCAGCATTTT. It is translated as CASSIVAGAWNQPQHF.

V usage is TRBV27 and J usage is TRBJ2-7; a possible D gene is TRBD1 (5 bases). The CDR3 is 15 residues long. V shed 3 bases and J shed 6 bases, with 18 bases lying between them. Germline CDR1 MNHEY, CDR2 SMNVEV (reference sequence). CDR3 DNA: TGTGCCAGCAGTTTCGGTGTCGCAGGGATGGGCGAGCAGTACTTC. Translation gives CASSFGVAGMGEQYF.

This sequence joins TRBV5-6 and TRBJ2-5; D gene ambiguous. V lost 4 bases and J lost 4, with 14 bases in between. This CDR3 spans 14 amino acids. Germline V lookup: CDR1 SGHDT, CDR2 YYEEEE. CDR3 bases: TGTGCCAGCAGCCAGAGACCCGAGAGAGAGACCCAGTACTTC. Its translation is CASSQRPERETQYF.

For the CDR3, the DNA is TGTGCCAGCACCGAACCTTCGGGGCCCCAGCATTTT. Protein: CASTEPSGPQHF. This sequence joins TRBV6-6 and TRBJ1-5; D is unresolved. The CDR3 has 12 amino acids. Germline V gene data show CDR1 as MNHNY and CDR2 as SVGAGI (reference sequence). V lost 7 bases, J lost 9 bases, and 13 bases lay in between.